This T cell receptor beta chain was profiled in a study of blood T cell repertoires in COVID-19. Looking at the study overall: Collection of acute and convalescent COVID-19 samples took place in the United States, Italy and Spain. PBMCs, B-cell-depleted T cells, or T cells were the source of the cDNA or gDNA that made up the material.

Original analysis: How many nucleated cells were present was estimated from reference gene primer amplification. Method: immunoSEQ multiplex PCR; TCRdb's copy keeps in-frame clones and lacks some. D and trimming come from the DNA, and the V and J calls and clone size come from that table. The sample lists some 300,000 clones; 88% were seen once. The sequenced sample was peripheral blood. This sequence was found in a woman younger than 45 who had recovered from COVID-19.

DNA of the CDR3: TGCAGTGTGTCTTTCTACAATGAGCAGTTCTTC. It yields the protein CSVSFYNEQFF. V usage is TRBV20-1 and J usage is TRBJ2-1, with D unclear. The CDR3 spans 11 residues. Germline loops: CDR1 DFQATT, CDR2 SNEGSKA (reference sequence). V gave up 7 bases and J gave up 3 bases, with 7 bases separating them.